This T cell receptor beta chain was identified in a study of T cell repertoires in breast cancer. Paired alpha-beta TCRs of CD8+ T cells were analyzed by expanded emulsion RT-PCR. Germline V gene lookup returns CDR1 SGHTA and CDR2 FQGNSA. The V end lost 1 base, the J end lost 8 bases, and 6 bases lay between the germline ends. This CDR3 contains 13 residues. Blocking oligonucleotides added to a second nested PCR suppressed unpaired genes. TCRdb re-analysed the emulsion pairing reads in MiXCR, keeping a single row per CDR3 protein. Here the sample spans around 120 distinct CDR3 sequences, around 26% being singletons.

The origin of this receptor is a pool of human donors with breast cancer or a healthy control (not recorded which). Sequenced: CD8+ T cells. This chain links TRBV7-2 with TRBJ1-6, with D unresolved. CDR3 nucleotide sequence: TGTGCCAGCAGCTTAGAGTTATATTCACCCCTCCACTTT. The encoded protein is CASSLELYSPLHF. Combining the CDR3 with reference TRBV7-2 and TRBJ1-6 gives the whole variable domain GAGVSQSPSNKVTEKGKDVELRCDPISGHTALYWYRQSLGQGLEFLIYFQGNSAPDKSGLPSDRFSAERTGGSVSTLTIQRTQQEDSAVYLCASSLELYSPLHFGNGTRLTVT.